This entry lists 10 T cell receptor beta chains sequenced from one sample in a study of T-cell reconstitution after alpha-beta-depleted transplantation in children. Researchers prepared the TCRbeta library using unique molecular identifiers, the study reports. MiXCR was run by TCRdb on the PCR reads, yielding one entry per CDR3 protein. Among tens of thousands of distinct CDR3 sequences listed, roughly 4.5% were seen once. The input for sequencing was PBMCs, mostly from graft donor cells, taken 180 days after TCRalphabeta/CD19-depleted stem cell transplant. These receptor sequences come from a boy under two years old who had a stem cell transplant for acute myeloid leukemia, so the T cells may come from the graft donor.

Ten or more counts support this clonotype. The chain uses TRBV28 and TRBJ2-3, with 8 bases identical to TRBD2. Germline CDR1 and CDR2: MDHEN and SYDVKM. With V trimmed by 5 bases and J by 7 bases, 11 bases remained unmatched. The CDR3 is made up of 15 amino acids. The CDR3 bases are TGTGCCAGCAGTGCCCCCCGGGGGGGGCAATATACGCAGTATTTT. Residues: CASSAPRGGQYTQYF.

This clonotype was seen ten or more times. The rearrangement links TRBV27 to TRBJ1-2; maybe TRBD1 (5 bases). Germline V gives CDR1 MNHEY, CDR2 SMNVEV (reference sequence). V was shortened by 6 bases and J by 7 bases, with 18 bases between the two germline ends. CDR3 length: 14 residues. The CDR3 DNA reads TGTGCCAGCAGACCGCAGGGAGGGGCGGGTGGCTACACCTTC. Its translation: CASRPQGGAGGYTF.

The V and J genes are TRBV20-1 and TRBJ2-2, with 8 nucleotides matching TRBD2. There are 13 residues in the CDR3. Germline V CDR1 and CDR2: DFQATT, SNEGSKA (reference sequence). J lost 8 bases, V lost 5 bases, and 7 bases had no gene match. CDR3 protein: CSAPGGGLGELFF. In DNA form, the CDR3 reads TGCAGTGCTCCGGGGGGGGGGCTGGGGGAGCTGTTTTTT.

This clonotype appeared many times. The CDR3 DNA follows: TGTGCCAGCAGCTTCCAGGGGGCCCACAATGAGCAGTTCTTC. As protein: CASSFQGAHNEQFF. This chain connects TRBV5-5 to TRBJ2-1; 8 positions agree with TRBD1. V gave up 2 bases and J gave up 5 bases; unmatched junction bases: 3. Germline loops: CDR1 SGHKS, CDR2 YYEKEE (reference sequence). The CDR3 covers 14 residues.

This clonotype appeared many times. The DNA for the CDR3 is TGTGCCAGCAGTTTTCAGGGGACGGGGCGGAGCACTGAAGCTTTCTTT. This codes for CASSFQGTGRSTEAFF. This chain uses TRBV12-3 or TRBV12-4 with TRBJ1-1; D perhaps matches TRBD1 (6 bases). Trimming removed 3 bases at V and 4 bases at J, with 18 bases between. CDR3 size: 16 residues.

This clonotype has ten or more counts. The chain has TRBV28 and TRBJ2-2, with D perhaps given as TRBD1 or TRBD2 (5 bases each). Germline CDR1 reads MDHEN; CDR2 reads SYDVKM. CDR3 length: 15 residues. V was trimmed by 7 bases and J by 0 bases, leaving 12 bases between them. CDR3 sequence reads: CASTRDPANTGELFF. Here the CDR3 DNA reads TGTGCCAGCACTCGGGACCCGGCGAACACCGGGGAGCTGTTTTTT.

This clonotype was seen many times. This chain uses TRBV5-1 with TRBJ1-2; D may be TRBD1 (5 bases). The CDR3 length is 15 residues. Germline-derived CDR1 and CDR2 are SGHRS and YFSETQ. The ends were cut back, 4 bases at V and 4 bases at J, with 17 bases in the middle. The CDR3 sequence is CASSLTGVPSYGYTF. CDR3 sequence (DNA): TGCGCCAGCAGCCTTACAGGAGTGCCCTCCTATGGCTACACCTTC. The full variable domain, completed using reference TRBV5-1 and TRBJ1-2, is KAGVTQTPRYLIKTRGQQVTLSCSPISGHRSVSWYQQTPGQGLQFLFEYFSETQRNKGNFPGRFSGRQFSNSRSEMNVSTLELGDSALYLCASSLTGVPSYGYTFGSGTRLTVV.

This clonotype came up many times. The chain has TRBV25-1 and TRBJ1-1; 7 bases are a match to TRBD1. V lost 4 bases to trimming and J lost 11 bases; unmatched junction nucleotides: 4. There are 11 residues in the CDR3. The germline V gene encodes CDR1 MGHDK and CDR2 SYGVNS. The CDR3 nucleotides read TGTGCCAGCAGTGTAGGGGGCAGGGCTTTCTTT. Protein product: CASSVGGRAFF.

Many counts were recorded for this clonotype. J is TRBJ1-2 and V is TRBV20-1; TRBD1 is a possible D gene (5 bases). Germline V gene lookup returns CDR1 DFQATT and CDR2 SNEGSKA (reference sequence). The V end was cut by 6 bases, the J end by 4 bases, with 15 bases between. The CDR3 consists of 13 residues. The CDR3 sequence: CSAWDPSRYGYTF. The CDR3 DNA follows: TGCAGTGCCTGGGACCCTTCCCGCTATGGCTACACCTTC.

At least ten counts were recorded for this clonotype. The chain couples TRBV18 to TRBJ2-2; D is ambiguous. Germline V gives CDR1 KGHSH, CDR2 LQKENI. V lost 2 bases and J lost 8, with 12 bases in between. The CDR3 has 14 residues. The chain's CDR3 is CASSPTTTPGELFF. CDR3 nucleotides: TGTGCCAGCTCACCAACCACCACGCCGGGGGAGCTGTTTTTT.